This is a list of T cell receptor beta chains from one sample in a study of beta chain features in type 1 diabetes. Sequenced by immunoSEQ multiplex PCR; TCRdb stores in-frame clones only, minus some. The sample comprises about 410,000 clones, roughly 14% of which are singletons, and 0.03% to 0.04% rests with the top ten. The sample consisted of naive CD4+ T cells from blood. The source is a man under 40 in good health. Both conserved end residues are part of each CDR3. D genes are given only for firm matches. Clone size is stated in some rows and not others, as once, few, many or a class when expanded.

v_call	d_call	j_call	clone_size	cdr3_aa	cdr3_nt
TRBV7-2	TRBD1	TRBJ2-3	-	CASGQGSTDTQYF	TGTGCCAGTGGACAGGGAAGCACAGATACGCAGTATTTT
TRBV7-2	-	TRBJ2-1	few	CASSFAGLGAEQFF	TGTGCCAGCAGCTTCGCGGGGCTAGGGGCTGAGCAGTTCTTC
TRBV7-2	TRBD2	TRBJ2-5	-	CASSLRTRQREEGETQYF	TGTGCCAGCAGCTTAAGGACTCGCCAGCGGGAGGAGGGAGAGACCCAGTACTTC
TRBV6-6	TRBD2	TRBJ2-1	-	CASSWGTSGTNNEQFF	TGTGCCAGCAGTTGGGGGACTAGCGGGACGAACAATGAGCAGTTCTTC
TRBV10-3	-	TRBJ1-1	-	CAIRAGRGANTEAFF	TGTGCCATCAGAGCTGGACGCGGGGCGAACACTGAAGCTTTCTTT
TRBV29-1	TRBD1	TRBJ1-2	-	CSVRLGADRGNGYTF	TGCAGCGTACGGCTCGGTGCGGACAGGGGAAATGGCTACACCTTC
TRBV6-5	-	TRBJ1-3	few	CASSPSGSGNTIYF	TGTGCCAGCAGCCCCTCGGGTTCTGGAAACACCATATATTTT
TRBV9	-	TRBJ1-4	few	CASSVARGSEKLFF	TGTGCCAGCAGCGTAGCCCGCGGAAGTGAAAAACTGTTTTTT
TRBV5-5	-	TRBJ2-4	-	CASSYTTPQAKNIQYF	TGTGCCAGCAGCTACACTACGCCACAAGCCAAAAACATTCAGTACTTC
TRBV9	TRBD2	TRBJ2-7	few	CASSPFPARTSGGEQYF	TGTGCCAGCAGCCCCTTCCCCGCTCGGACTAGCGGTGGCGAGCAGTACTTC
TRBV10-3	-	TRBJ2-7	few	CAISEFAGAVSYEQYF	TGTGCCATCAGTGAGTTCGCGGGGGCCGTCTCCTACGAGCAGTACTTC
TRBV9	-	TRBJ2-1	-	CASSVGRPPGSEQFF	TGTGCCAGCAGCGTGGGTCGGCCCCCCGGGTCGGAGCAGTTCTTC
TRBV4-3	-	TRBJ2-5	many	CASSQAKTGTDQETQYF	TGCGCCAGCAGCCAAGCTAAGACAGGCACTGATCAAGAGACCCAGTACTTC
TRBV4-3	TRBD2	TRBJ2-1	-	CASSQDRLAGANEQFF	TGCGCCAGCAGCCAAGATAGGCTAGCGGGAGCCAATGAGCAGTTCTTC
TRBV6-5	TRBD2	TRBJ2-1	-	CASSYGTSGAGEQFF	TGTGCCAGCAGTTACGGGACTAGCGGGGCTGGTGAGCAGTTCTTC
TRBV30	-	TRBJ1-4	few	CAWSTGLREKLFF	TGTGCCTGGAGCACCGGGCTCAGAGAAAAACTGTTTTTT
TRBV27	TRBD2	TRBJ2-1	few	CASSPRLAGGWNEQFF	TGTGCCAGCAGTCCACGACTAGCGGGGGGGTGGAATGAGCAGTTCTTC
TRBV6-6	TRBD1	TRBJ1-5	few	CASGAQGNQPQHF	TGTGCCAGCGGAGCACAGGGGAATCAGCCCCAGCATTTT
TRBV7-2	-	TRBJ1-2	-	CASSLVQGLREYGYTF	TGTGCCAGCAGCTTAGTCCAGGGACTCCGTGAATATGGCTACACCTTC
TRBV12-5	-	TRBJ2-1	few	CALNEQFF	TGTGCTCTCAATGAGCAGTTCTTC
TRBV18	-	TRBJ1-1	-	CASSPISGAEAFF	TGTGCCAGCTCACCAATAAGTGGGGCTGAAGCTTTCTTT
TRBV23-1	-	TRBJ1-3	-	CASSQSSVSGNTIYF	TGCGCCAGCAGTCAATCGTCGGTCTCTGGAAACACCATATATTTT
TRBV9	TRBD2	TRBJ2-1	few	CASSVALAGEGEQFF	TGTGCCAGCAGCGTAGCTCTAGCGGGGGAGGGAGAGCAGTTCTTC
TRBV11-2	-	TRBJ2-1	-	CASTSPLLNEQFF	TGTGCCAGCACCAGTCCCTTACTCAATGAGCAGTTCTTC
TRBV14	-	TRBJ2-4	-	CASSHPSRRGNIQYF	TGTGCCAGCAGCCACCCTAGTCGCCGCGGGAACATTCAGTACTTC
TRBV4-3	-	TRBJ2-1	-	CASSQSAAGSSYNEQFF	TGCGCCAGCAGCCAGTCTGCGGCAGGGAGCTCCTACAATGAGCAGTTCTTC
TRBV18	-	TRBJ2-1	few	CASSPPQRRSNEQFF	TGTGCCAGCTCACCACCGCAGAGAAGATCAAATGAGCAGTTCTTC
TRBV30	-	TRBJ1-5	-	CAWSVPGSSTGQPQHF	TGTGCCTGGAGTGTACCGGGCTCCTCGACCGGGCAGCCCCAGCATTTT
TRBV7-2	-	TRBJ2-5	few	CASSLVRVEETQYF	TGTGCCAGCAGCTTAGTCCGGGTCGAAGAGACCCAGTACTTC
TRBV12-5	-	TRBJ1-2	-	CASGLVIGGSLNGYTF	TGTGCTAGTGGTTTGGTAATCGGGGGGAGCCTTAATGGCTACACCTTC
TRBV18	-	TRBJ2-3	-	CASSQRTTSTDTQYF	TGTGCCAGCTCACAACGGACGACTTCCACAGATACGCAGTATTTT
TRBV7-2	TRBD2	TRBJ2-5	many	CASSQLAFQETQYF	TGTGCCAGCAGCCAACTAGCGTTTCAAGAGACCCAGTACTTC
TRBV7-2	TRBD2	TRBJ2-1	-	CASSPGLAGRGEQFF	TGTGCCAGCAGCCCGGGACTAGCGGGGAGGGGTGAGCAGTTCTTC
TRBV10-3	-	TRBJ2-6	few	CASTQGSGANVLTF	TGTGCCAGCACGCAGGGGTCTGGGGCCAACGTCCTGACTTTC
TRBV2	TRBD1	TRBJ1-1	few	CASRDRADRYEAFF	TGTGCCAGCAGGGACAGGGCCGATAGATATGAAGCTTTCTTT
TRBV5-6	TRBD1	TRBJ1-1	few	CASSLGTPGTGEAFF	TGTGCCAGCAGCTTGGGGACACCCGGGACAGGGGAAGCTTTCTTT
TRBV7-2	-	TRBJ2-7	few	CASSSGASYEQYF	TGTGCCAGCAGTTCTGGGGCATCCTACGAGCAGTACTTC
TRBV30	-	TRBJ2-2	few	CAWLGAANTGELFF	TGTGCCTGGTTAGGTGCAGCGAACACCGGGGAGCTGTTTTTT
TRBV7-2	TRBD2	TRBJ2-5	-	CASSTSTSGELETQYF	TGTGCCAGCAGCACCTCGACTAGCGGGGAATTAGAGACCCAGTACTTC
TRBV18	-	TRBJ2-1	few	CASSNYRESSYNEQFF	TGTGCCAGCTCAAACTACAGGGAGAGCTCCTACAATGAGCAGTTCTTC
TRBV30	-	TRBJ1-5	-	CAWSSGGRYNQPQHF	TGTGCCTGGAGTTCCGGGGGGAGATACAATCAGCCCCAGCATTTT
TRBV14	-	TRBJ2-2	few	CASSSRSQFTGELFF	TGTGCCAGCAGCTCTAGGTCACAGTTCACCGGGGAGCTGTTTTTT
TRBV10-3	-	TRBJ2-5	many	CAISGEETQYF	TGTGCCATCAGTGGGGAGGAGACCCAGTACTTC
TRBV9	-	TRBJ2-2	-	CASSTRSGTGELFF	TGTGCCAGCAGCACTCGTAGCGGCACCGGGGAGCTGTTTTTT
TRBV5-1	-	TRBJ2-3	-	CASSLGGSTDTQYF	TGCGCCAGCAGCTTGGGGGGAAGCACAGATACGCAGTATTTT
TRBV29-1	-	TRBJ2-1	-	CSVGWARGNEQFF	TGCAGCGTTGGTTGGGCTCGGGGCAATGAGCAGTTCTTC
TRBV19	-	TRBJ2-1	-	CASSSVLEQFF	TGTGCCAGTAGCAGCGTTCTTGAGCAGTTCTTC
TRBV6-5	-	TRBJ2-6	few	CASSYRRTSGANVLTF	TGTGCCAGCAGTTACAGACGGACCTCTGGGGCCAACGTCCTGACTTTC
TRBV30	-	TRBJ1-2	-	CAWSLGPPSGYTF	TGTGCCTGGAGTTTAGGACCACCCAGTGGCTACACCTTC
TRBV25-1	TRBD1	TRBJ2-5	few	CASSETGVFGTQYF	TGTGCCAGCAGTGAGACAGGGGTCTTTGGGACCCAGTACTTC